The entry that follows covers one TCR beta chain sequence. What this receptor recognizes is not known. There are no base qualities to consult, and no much larger clone falls within one base. The collaborating institutions used their own protocols to collect whole blood in K2EDTA tubes. For TCRbeta analysis, collaborators shipped samples in one of three forms: frozen whole blood, isolated PBMCs, or DNA extracted from either of those sample types. The sample originates from a study of blood T cell repertoires in COVID-19 (dated by TCRdb to about 2020). Background for the entire study: Samples covering the acute and convalescent phases of COVID-19 were provided by collaborators in the United States, Italy and Spain. The prospective study material was composed of cDNA or gDNA derived from T cells, B-cell-depleted T cells, or PBMCs. Deeply sampled blood TCRbeta repertoires from subjects exposed to, actively infected with, or recovered from COVID-19 were included in the dataset. A freely available public database, intended as a resource for researchers studying the immune response to SARS-CoV-2, is where the repertoires were released. Samples came from the ongoing ImmuneRACE study (first 160 participants) plus 1,254 subjects from 6 global collaborators. Nearly every sample came with metadata listing a de-identified subject ID, COVID-19 status, age in years and sex. HLA class I and class II types, where available, came from metadata supplied by the sample provider rather than from assay-based typing.

Counted from cysteine to phenylalanine, this CDR3 has 18 amino acids. The CDR3 DNA has 54 bases and is translated from base 1. CDR1 and CDR2, per the germline V gene, are SGHRS and YFSETQ. V is trimmed back by 0 bases and J by 2 bases, and the junction contains 10 bases that no gene match accounts for. Points the paper makes about the study in general: The quantity of clinical and demographic metadata differed by source and by participant and was supplied without curation.

TCRbeta CDR3 regions were amplified from genomic DNA by means of the immunoSEQ Assay, a bias-controlled multiplex PCR. The original pipeline was this. Within the assay, amplification of reference gene primers was used to estimate how many nucleated cells each sample contained. To quantify the absolute abundance of each unique TCRbeta CDR3 rearrangement, sequence reads were collapsed and filtered. For each sample, productive Simpson clonality was calculated by taking the square root of Simpson's diversity index across productive rearrangements. TCRdb provides this immuneACCESS table in a form limited to in-frame rearrangements. Some clones are lacking; in checked studies, under half of them reflect an unresolved V gene, and why the rest are absent is not known. From that table come the V and J calls and clone size; the DNA was used to work out D and trimming. A total of roughly 88,000 clones appear in this sample, under 95% of them only once. About 3.9% of the sample belongs to the ten largest clones.

Sequencing was done on a sample of peripheral blood. The chain was built from TRBV5-1 and TRBJ2-3, with 9 bases in between that match TRBD1. This sequence was found in a woman aged 45-65 years in a cohort sampled during active COVID-19. This receptor has the CDR3 CASSLASQTGGLTDTQYF. The DNA is TGCGCCAGCAGCTTGGCCTCCCAGACAGGGGGTCTCACAGATACGCAGTATTTT.